The rows below give T cell receptor beta chains drawn from one sample of a study of blood T cell repertoires in COVID-19. Only in-frame clones appear in the TCRdb table, and some are missing; sequencing was by immunoSEQ multiplex PCR. The data hold 270,000 or so clones, with approximately 81% observed a single time. Sequenced sample: PBMCs or T cells enriched from blood (not recorded which). Receptors originate from a woman aged 50 to 60 who had been exposed to COVID-19. Both conserved end residues are part of each CDR3.

v_call,j_call,cdr3_aa
TRBV11-2,TRBJ2-2,CASSPSSGEKGPGELFF
TRBV4-3,TRBJ1-5,CASSQGTFNQPQHF
TRBV5-6,TRBJ1-2,CASPPTVRYGYTF
TRBV11-2,TRBJ1-1,CASSRRPDRPNTEAFF
TRBV18,TRBJ2-7,CASSLGSGGLYEQYF
TRBV25-1,TRBJ2-7,CASRDRTVPKQYF
TRBV6-2/TRBV6-3,TRBJ2-2,CASSYSTGGNTGELFF
TRBV6-6,TRBJ1-2,CASSFEGDGYTF
TRBV5-1,TRBJ1-1,CASSPDTGGRTEAFF
TRBV5-1,TRBJ1-3,CASSLFDSSADSGNTIYF
TRBV7-8,TRBJ1-5,CASSFPNQPQHF
TRBV5-4,TRBJ2-7,CASGQDRSTYEQYF
TRBV5-1,TRBJ1-2,CASSRDRDGYTF
TRBV6-2/TRBV6-3,TRBJ2-1,CASSLKETYNEQFF
TRBV23-1,TRBJ1-1,CASSSTVDTEAFF
TRBV2,TRBJ2-3,CASKEELATDTQYF
TRBV5-1,TRBJ2-2,CASSSAGATNTGELFF
TRBV2,TRBJ1-5,CASSDDRANQPQHF
TRBV2,TRBJ2-3,CASRGTSGGYTDTQYF
TRBV6-2/TRBV6-3,TRBJ1-2,CASSYQAGGSGGYTF